This is a list of T cell receptor beta chains from one sample in a study of blood T cell repertoires in COVID-19. Using immunoSEQ multiplex PCR, the repertoire was profiled, and TCRdb retains in-frame clones only, with some absent. The data show approximately 200,000 clones, around 90% seen once. The source material was PBMCs or T cells enriched from blood (not recorded which). Receptor source: a man in his thirties or forties in a cohort exposed to, infected with or recovered from COVID-19 (not recorded which). The CDR3 runs from the conserved cysteine through the conserved F or W. D genes are given only for firm matches. A clone size is listed for some rows: how often the clone was seen (once, few, many), or a class if it is expanded.

DNA: TGCGCCAGCAGCGACACTAGGATGGATGAGCAGTTCTTC
CDR3: CASSDTRMDEQFF
D: -
J: TRBJ2-1
V: TRBV5-1
size: -

DNA: TGTGCCAGTAGTTCGGGACATAACTACGAGCAGTACTTC
CDR3: CASSSGHNYEQYF
D: -
J: TRBJ2-7
V: TRBV19
size: -

DNA: TGTGCCAGCAGCTTAGACAGGGAAGGCTACACCTTC
CDR3: CASSLDREGYTF
D: TRBD1
J: TRBJ1-2
V: TRBV5-6
size: -

DNA: TGTGCCACCAGTAGCCCGGGTGGAAACACCATATATTTT
CDR3: CATSSPGGNTIYF
D: -
J: TRBJ1-3
V: TRBV24-1
size: once

DNA: TGTGCCAGCAGTGACTGGGGCGGGAGGAACACCGGGGAGCTGTTTTTT
CDR3: CASSDWGGRNTGELFF
D: TRBD2
J: TRBJ2-2
V: TRBV6-4
size: -

DNA: TGTGCCAGCAGTTTCGGGGGGCAGAGTGAAAAACTGTTTTTT
CDR3: CASSFGGQSEKLFF
D: -
J: TRBJ1-4
V: TRBV28
size: -

DNA: TGTGCCAGCAGCGCGAACAGGGGATGGGTTTTCGCAGATACGCAGTATTTT
CDR3: CASSANRGWVFADTQYF
D: TRBD1
J: TRBJ2-3
V: TRBV9
size: once

DNA: TGTGCCAGCAGTCGGATAAAAGACATGTACTACACTGAAGCTTTCTTT
CDR3: CASSRIKDMYYTEAFF
D: -
J: TRBJ1-1
V: TRBV28
size: -

DNA: TGTGCCAGCAGTTTAGAAGGCGGGGGACTAGCCAAAAACATTCAGTACTTC
CDR3: CASSLEGGGLAKNIQYF
D: TRBD2
J: TRBJ2-4
V: TRBV28
size: -

DNA: TGTGCCAGCAGCCAAGAAATCAGGGAGGCTGGCTACACCTTC
CDR3: CASSQEIREAGYTF
D: -
J: TRBJ1-2
V: TRBV3-1/TRBV3-2
size: -

DNA: TGTGCCAGCACCTCTGCCCGTAGTGAGCAGTTCTTC
CDR3: CASTSARSEQFF
D: -
J: TRBJ2-1
V: TRBV6-6
size: -

DNA: TGTGCCAGCAGCTTAGGAGGGAAACAGCGGGCCTACGAGCAGTACTTC
CDR3: CASSLGGKQRAYEQYF
D: -
J: TRBJ2-7
V: TRBV7-2
size: -

DNA: TGTGCCAGCAGCTTAGGTCTTCAGCCCCAGCATTTT
CDR3: CASSLGLQPQHF
D: -
J: TRBJ1-5
V: TRBV7-2
size: -

DNA: TGTGCCACCAGTGATACCGGGACAGGGTCTCTCGAGCAGTACTTC
CDR3: CATSDTGTGSLEQYF
D: TRBD1
J: TRBJ2-7
V: TRBV24-1
size: -

DNA: TGTGCCAGCAGCACCCGAGCTGGGGCGACCCAAGAGACCCAGTACTTC
CDR3: CASSTRAGATQETQYF
D: -
J: TRBJ2-5
V: TRBV21-1
size: -

DNA: TGTGCCATCAGAGACGGACAGGTCGGGGGGGCCAACGTCCTGACTTTC
CDR3: CAIRDGQVGGANVLTF
D: TRBD1
J: TRBJ2-6
V: TRBV10-3
size: -

DNA: TGTGCCAGCAGCCAAGGCGGGGGCTACGAGCAGTACTTC
CDR3: CASSQGGGYEQYF
D: TRBD2
J: TRBJ2-7
V: TRBV5-4
size: -

DNA: TGTGCCAGCAGTTTCGAAGGGACAGGAGTTTTGGGGCGTGAAGCTTTCTTT
CDR3: CASSFEGTGVLGREAFF
D: TRBD1
J: TRBJ1-1
V: TRBV4-2
size: -

DNA: TGCAGTGTCAGGGAAGAGAGGTTTGCTTTCTTT
CDR3: CSVREERFAFF
D: -
J: TRBJ1-1
V: TRBV20-1
size: -

DNA: TGTGCCAGCAGGAAGGGGGGGCAGGGTACGCAGTATTTT
CDR3: CASRKGGQGTQYF
D: -
J: TRBJ2-3
V: TRBV5-5
size: -

DNA: TGTGCCAGCAGCTTATCCTTCGGCGGGCCCCTCTACGAGCAGTACTTC
CDR3: CASSLSFGGPLYEQYF
D: -
J: TRBJ2-7
V: TRBV7-6
size: -

DNA: TGCGCCAGCAGCTTCTTTGGGCGGGATGAAAATGAACTGTTTTTT
CDR3: CASSFFGRDENELFF
D: -
J: TRBJ1-4
V: TRBV5-1
size: -

DNA: TGTGCCAGCAGTTTACTACAGACAAACACTGAAGCTTTCTTT
CDR3: CASSLLQTNTEAFF
D: -
J: TRBJ1-1
V: TRBV28
size: -

DNA: TGTGCCAGCAGTTACCGGGGACAGTGGGAGACCCAGTACTTC
CDR3: CASSYRGQWETQYF
D: TRBD1
J: TRBJ2-5
V: TRBV27
size: -

DNA: TGTGCCAGCAGCTTAGTGCAGGGTATCCTCGAGCAGTACTTC
CDR3: CASSLVQGILEQYF
D: -
J: TRBJ2-7
V: TRBV7-2
size: -

DNA: TGTGCCAGCAGTTGGACCGGACATCAGTACAATGAGCAGTTCTTC
CDR3: CASSWTGHQYNEQFF
D: -
J: TRBJ2-1
V: TRBV28
size: -

DNA: TGTGCCAGCAGCTCCGGGACAGGGAATGAAAAACTGTTTTTT
CDR3: CASSSGTGNEKLFF
D: TRBD1
J: TRBJ1-4
V: TRBV6-5
size: few

DNA: TGTGCCAGCAGCTCAGGACAGGGTGGAAACACCATATATTTT
CDR3: CASSSGQGGNTIYF
D: TRBD1
J: TRBJ1-3
V: TRBV5-4
size: -

DNA: TGTGCCAGCAGCCCCCGGGCTAGCGGGAACGAGCAGTACTTC
CDR3: CASSPRASGNEQYF
D: TRBD2
J: TRBJ2-7
V: TRBV9
size: -

DNA: TGTGCCAGCAGCTTAGATGCGGGGGAGAACCAAAATAGCAATCAGCCCCAGCATTTT
CDR3: CASSLDAGENQNSNQPQHF
D: -
J: TRBJ1-5
V: TRBV11-3
size: -

DNA: TGTGCCAGCAGTCCAGACTATGGCTACACCTTC
CDR3: CASSPDYGYTF
D: -
J: TRBJ1-2
V: TRBV12-3/TRBV12-4
size: -

DNA: TGTGCCAGCAGCTTGGGAGGGGCCGAGCAGTACTTC
CDR3: CASSLGGAEQYF
D: TRBD2
J: TRBJ2-7
V: TRBV14
size: -

DNA: TGTGCCACCAGTGGACGTAACTTAGGCGGGAGCTACGAGCAGTACTTC
CDR3: CATSGRNLGGSYEQYF
D: TRBD2
J: TRBJ2-7
V: TRBV24-1
size: -

DNA: TGTGCCAGCAGCTTAACCCCAACGGGCGGGAGGGGTAATGAGCAGTTCTTC
CDR3: CASSLTPTGGRGNEQFF
D: TRBD2
J: TRBJ2-1
V: TRBV7-9
size: -

DNA: TGTGCCAGCAGCATAGGACTAGCGGGAAGCTACAATGAGCAGTTCTTC
CDR3: CASSIGLAGSYNEQFF
D: TRBD2
J: TRBJ2-1
V: TRBV7-2
size: -

DNA: TGTGCCAGCAGGCCAGCGATTGACGGTAATTCACCCCTCCACTTT
CDR3: CASRPAIDGNSPLHF
D: -
J: TRBJ1-6
V: TRBV27
size: -

DNA: TGTGCCAGCAGCCGAGGGACAGGGAATTCTAATGAAAAACTGTTTTTT
CDR3: CASSRGTGNSNEKLFF
D: TRBD1
J: TRBJ1-4
V: TRBV5-8
size: -

DNA: TGTGCCATCAGTGAGGCGAATGAGCAGTTCTTC
CDR3: CAISEANEQFF
D: -
J: TRBJ2-1
V: TRBV10-3
size: -

DNA: TGTGCCACCACGCCGGAGGTTAGCTCCTATAATTCACCCCTCCACTTT
CDR3: CATTPEVSSYNSPLHF
D: -
J: TRBJ1-6
V: TRBV11-2
size: -

DNA: TGCGCCAGCAGCCACGGACTAGCGGGCAGCTCCTACGAGCAGTACTTC
CDR3: CASSHGLAGSSYEQYF
D: TRBD2
J: TRBJ2-7
V: TRBV4-3
size: few

DNA: TGTGCCAGCACGAGTAGCGGAAGTTACAATGAGCAGTTCTTC
CDR3: CASTSSGSYNEQFF
D: -
J: TRBJ2-1
V: TRBV19
size: -

DNA: TGCAGCGGAGGACAGATGAACACTGAAGCTTTCTTT
CDR3: CSGGQMNTEAFF
D: -
J: TRBJ1-1
V: TRBV29-1
size: -

DNA: TGTGCCACCAGTGATTCCCCAGGACTAGCGGGTAGCACAGATACGCAGTATTTT
CDR3: CATSDSPGLAGSTDTQYF
D: TRBD2
J: TRBJ2-3
V: TRBV24-1
size: -

DNA: TGTGCCAGCAGCTTATCGGGGGTCTACGGGGCCGCGAACACCGGGGAGCTGTTTTTT
CDR3: CASSLSGVYGAANTGELFF
D: -
J: TRBJ2-2
V: TRBV13
size: -

DNA: TGTGCCAGCTTACCGGTAGGGACAGACTCCTACGAGCAGTACTTC
CDR3: CASLPVGTDSYEQYF
D: TRBD1
J: TRBJ2-7
V: TRBV2
size: -

DNA: TGTGCCAGCAGTGAAGGGACAGGGTCCTCCTACGAGCAGTACTTC
CDR3: CASSEGTGSSYEQYF
D: TRBD1
J: TRBJ2-7
V: TRBV6-1
size: -